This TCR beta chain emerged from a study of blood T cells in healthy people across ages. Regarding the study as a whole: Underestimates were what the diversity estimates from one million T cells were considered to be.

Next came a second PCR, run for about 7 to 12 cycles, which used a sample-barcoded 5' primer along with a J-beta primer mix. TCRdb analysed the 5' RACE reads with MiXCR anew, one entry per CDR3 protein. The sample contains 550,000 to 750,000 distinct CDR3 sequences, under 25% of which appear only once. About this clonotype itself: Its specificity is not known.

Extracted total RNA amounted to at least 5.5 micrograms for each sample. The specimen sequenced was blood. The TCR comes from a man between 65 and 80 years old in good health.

CDR3 in DNA: TGCAGTGCTGCGGACACCGAATCCTATGGCTACACCTTC. Translated: CSAADTESYGYTF. The V call is TRBV20-1, the J call TRBJ1-2; tentative D call: TRBD1 (5 bases). Trimming cost V 5 bases and J 4 bases, with 14 bases left between them. Germline CDR1 reads DFQATT; CDR2 reads SNEGSKA (reference sequence). This CDR3 is built from 13 residues.